This TCR beta chain was captured in a study of immune evolution from preneoplasia to lung adenocarcinoma. Using immunoSEQ multiplex PCR, the repertoire was profiled, and TCRdb retains in-frame clones only, with some absent. The sample lists approximately 3,800 clones; roughly 72% were seen once. The sample taken for sequencing was FFPE minimally invasive lung adenocarcinoma tissue. The TCR sequence derives from a person between 60 and 79 years old with lung adenocarcinoma.

CDR3 nucleotide sequence: TGCGCCAGCAGCTTGGGCCTAGCCGGCACAGATACGCAGTATTTT. Its protein is CASSLGLAGTDTQYF. The V call is TRBV5-1, the J call TRBJ2-3; possible D gene TRBD2, 5 bases. The CDR3 has 15 residues. Per the germline V gene, CDR1 is SGHRS and CDR2 is YFSETQ. The V gene lost 0 bases and the J gene lost 1 base, with 9 bases spanning the gap.